The clone carrying this T cell receptor beta chain has only a few counts. Per the authors' pipeline: Reference gene primers were amplified, and this amplification served to estimate nucleated cell counts. Some clones are missing from TCRdb's copy, which holds only in-frame ones; the method was immunoSEQ multiplex PCR. From that table come the V and J calls and clone size; the DNA was used to work out D and trimming. In the table there are about 60,000 clones, 65% to 90% of which are singletons. This record belongs to a study of blood T cell repertoires in COVID-19. Turning to the study itself: T cells, B-cell-depleted T cells, or PBMCs supplied cDNA or gDNA.

Germline V gene sequence: CDR1 MNHNY, CDR2 SVGAGI (reference sequence). The trim removed 2 bases at V and 6 bases at J, leaving 9 bases unmatched. This CDR3 contains 16 residues. The clonotype was recovered from a man aged 35-49 years with acute or convalescent COVID-19. This rearrangement joins TRBV6-6 to TRBJ2-1; 8 bases match TRBD2. Sequencing was carried out using peripheral blood. CDR3 coding DNA: TGTGCCAGCAGTTACCCCACGGGGGGGGGTTTCAATGAGCAGTTCTTC. This translates into CASSYPTGGGFNEQFF.